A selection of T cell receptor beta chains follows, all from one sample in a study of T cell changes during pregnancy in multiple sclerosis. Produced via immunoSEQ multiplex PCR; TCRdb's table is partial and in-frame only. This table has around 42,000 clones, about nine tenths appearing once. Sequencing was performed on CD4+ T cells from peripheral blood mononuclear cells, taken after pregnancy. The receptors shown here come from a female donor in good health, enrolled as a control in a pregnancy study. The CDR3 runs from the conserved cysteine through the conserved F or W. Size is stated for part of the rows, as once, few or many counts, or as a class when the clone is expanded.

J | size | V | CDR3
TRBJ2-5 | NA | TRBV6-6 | CASSYGSEGTQYF
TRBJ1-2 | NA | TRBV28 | CASSQDRGYGYTF
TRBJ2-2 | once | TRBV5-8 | CASSLGLASRTGELFF
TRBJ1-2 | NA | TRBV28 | CASSLGRNYGYTF
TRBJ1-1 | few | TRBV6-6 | CASSLRGTEAFF
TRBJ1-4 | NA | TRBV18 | CASSPPTSGNEKLFF
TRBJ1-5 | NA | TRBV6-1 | CASSEPTGERSQPQHF
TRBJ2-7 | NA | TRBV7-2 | CASSLGSGQTYEQYF
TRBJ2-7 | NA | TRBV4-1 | CASSQDLQPIYEQYF
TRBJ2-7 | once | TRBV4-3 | CASSQDRASGEQYF
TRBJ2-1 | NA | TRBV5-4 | CASYPSGSGGVYSDNEQFF
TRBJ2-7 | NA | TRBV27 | CATGTSGGYPRYEQYF
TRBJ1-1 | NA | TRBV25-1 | CASSDWGQAPEAFF
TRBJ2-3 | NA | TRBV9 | CASSVDDGVVGQDTDTQYF
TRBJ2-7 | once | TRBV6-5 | CASSYEGPGSSEQYF
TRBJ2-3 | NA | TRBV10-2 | CASSLGGDTQYF
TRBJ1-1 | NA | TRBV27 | CASAYRENTEAFF
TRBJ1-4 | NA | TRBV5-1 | CASSAGTGGRGEKLFF
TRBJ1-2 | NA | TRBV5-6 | CASSFGAKGYGYTF
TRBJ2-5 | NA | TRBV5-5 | CASSSVLWPSTETQYF
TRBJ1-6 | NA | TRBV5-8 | CATHRQGGNSPLHF
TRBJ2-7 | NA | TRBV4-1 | CASSRRTDYEQYF
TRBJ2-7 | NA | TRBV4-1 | CASSQDRRLAGPSSYEQYF
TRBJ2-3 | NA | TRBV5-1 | CASSGSGDTDTQYF
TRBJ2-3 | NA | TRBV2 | CASSRLTRFTDTQYF
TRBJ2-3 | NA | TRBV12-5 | CASGSGYSTDTQYF
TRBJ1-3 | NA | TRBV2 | CASSGQVLSGNTIYF
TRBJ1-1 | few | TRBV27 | CASSRRGRGYDTEAFF
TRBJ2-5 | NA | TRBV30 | CAWSLSWEREAQKETQYF
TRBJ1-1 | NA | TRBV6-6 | CASSYPQGSNTEAFF
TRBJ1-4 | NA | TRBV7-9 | CASSGTGRGEKLFF
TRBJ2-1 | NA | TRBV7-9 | CASSLGRYGGGSLYNEQFF
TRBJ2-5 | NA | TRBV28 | CASSLEGRETQYF
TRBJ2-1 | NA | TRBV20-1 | CSARVAGEQFF
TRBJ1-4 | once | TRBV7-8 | CASSPLLSTGTLTNEKLFF
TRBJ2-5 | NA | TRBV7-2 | CASSLGATSGGRGETQYF
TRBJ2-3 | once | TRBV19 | CASSMGLATDTQYF
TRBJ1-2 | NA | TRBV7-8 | CASSPREGGSGYTF
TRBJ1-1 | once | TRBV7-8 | CASSLVPRTENTEAFF
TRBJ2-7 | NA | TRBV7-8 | CASSTRTGVNEQYF
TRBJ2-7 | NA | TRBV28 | CASSTPGQIKNEQYF
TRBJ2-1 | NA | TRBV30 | CAWSEQNEQFF
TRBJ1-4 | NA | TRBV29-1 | CSVELVSTNEKLFF
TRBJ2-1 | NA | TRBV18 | CASSPPNPQREGEFF
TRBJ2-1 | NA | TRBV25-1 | CASSASGRTYNEQFF
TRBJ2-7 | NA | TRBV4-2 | CASSQDASSYEQYF
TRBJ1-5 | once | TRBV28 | CARYTDRGGSQPQHF
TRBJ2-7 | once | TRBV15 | CATSRGRGTGVYEQYF
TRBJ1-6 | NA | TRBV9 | CASSEGGQGGSPLHF
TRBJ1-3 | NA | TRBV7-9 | CASSIYRDRGYGNTIYF
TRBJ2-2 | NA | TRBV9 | CASSPRLAGGYANTGELFF
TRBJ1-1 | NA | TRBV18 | CASSPDTAGNTEAFF
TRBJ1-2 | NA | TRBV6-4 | CASRATGVGGYTF
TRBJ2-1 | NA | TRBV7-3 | CASSLLAGSYNEQFF
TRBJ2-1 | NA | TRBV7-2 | CASSLERDLNEQFF